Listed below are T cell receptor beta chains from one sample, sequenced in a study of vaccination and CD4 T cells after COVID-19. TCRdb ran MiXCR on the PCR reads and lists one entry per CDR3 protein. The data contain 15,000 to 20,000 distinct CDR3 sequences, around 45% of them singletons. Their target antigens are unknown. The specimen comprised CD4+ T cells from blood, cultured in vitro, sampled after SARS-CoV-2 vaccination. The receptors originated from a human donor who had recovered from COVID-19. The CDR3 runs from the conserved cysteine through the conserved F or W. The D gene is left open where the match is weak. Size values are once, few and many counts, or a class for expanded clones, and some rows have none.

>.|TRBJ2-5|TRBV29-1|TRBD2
TGCAGCGCTCGGACTAGCGGGAGACGAGAGACCCAGTACTTC
CSARTSGRRETQYF
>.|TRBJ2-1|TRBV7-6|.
TGTGCCAGCAGCTTAGTGGGCCGGGCGGCAAATGAGCAGTTCTTC
CASSLVGRAANEQFF
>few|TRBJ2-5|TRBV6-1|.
TGTGCCAGCAGGCAGGCATGGACTTTAGTGGAGACCCAGTACTTC
CASRQAWTLVETQYF
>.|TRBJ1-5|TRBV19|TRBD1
TGTGCCAGTAGTGTCTGGCAGGGGGTTGGATCCAATCAGCCCCAGCATTTT
CASSVWQGVGSNQPQHF
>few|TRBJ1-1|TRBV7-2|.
TGTGCCAGCACCTCTTCCGGGACACTTGAAGCTTTCTTT
CASTSSGTLEAFF
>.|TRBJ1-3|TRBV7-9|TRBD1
TGTGCCATTGACAGGGGGCGAGGAAACACCATATATTTT
CAIDRGRGNTIYF
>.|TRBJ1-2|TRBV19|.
TGTGCCACCGGAGGGATGAGTTATGGCTACACCTTC
CATGGMSYGYTF
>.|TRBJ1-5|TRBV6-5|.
TGTGCCAGCAGTTACCCGGGGGGCGCGAATCAGCCCCAGCATTTT
CASSYPGGANQPQHF
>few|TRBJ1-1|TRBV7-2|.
TGTGCCAGCAGTCAGGACGTTCGGGGAGCTTTCTTT
CASSQDVRGAFF
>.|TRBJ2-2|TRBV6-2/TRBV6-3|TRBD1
TGTGCCAGCAGTTTGACAGGGATCGGGGAGCTGTTTTTT
CASSLTGIGELFF
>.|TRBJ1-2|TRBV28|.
TGTGCCAGCAGTCCAGGGCAGGGGCGGTTCTATGGCTACACCTTC
CASSPGQGRFYGYTF
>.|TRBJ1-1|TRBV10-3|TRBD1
TGTGCCATCAGGCCCGGGACAGGGCCTAATGAAGCTTTCTTT
CAIRPGTGPNEAFF
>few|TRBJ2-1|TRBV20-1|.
TGCAGTGCTAGGGGGACGGCCTCCTACAATGAGCAGTTCTTC
CSARGTASYNEQFF
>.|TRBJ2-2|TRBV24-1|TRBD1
TGTGCCACCAGTGACCCAAAACAGGGGCTATACACCGGGGAGCTGTTTTTT
CATSDPKQGLYTGELFF
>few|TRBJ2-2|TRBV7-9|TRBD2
TGTGCCAGCAGCTCCCGTAGACTAGCGGGGGGCCGCACCGGGGAGCTGTTTTTT
CASSSRRLAGGRTGELFF
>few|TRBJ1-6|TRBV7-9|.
TGTGCCAGCAGCCAGGCCCCCGGGCATTCACCCCTCCACTTT
CASSQAPGHSPLHF
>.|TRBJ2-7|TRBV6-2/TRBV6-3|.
TGTGCCAGCAGGTCGGCGTTCGGTGAGCAGTACTTC
CASRSAFGEQYF
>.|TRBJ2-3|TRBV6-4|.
TGTGCCAGCAGTGGTATAGGTTCAGATACGCAGTATTTT
CASSGIGSDTQYF
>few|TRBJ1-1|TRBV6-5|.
TGTGCCAGCAGTTACCTTTCTACAGACGAGGCTTTCTTT
CASSYLSTDEAFF
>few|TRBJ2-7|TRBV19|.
TGTGCCAGTAAGTCCCGAGACACATCCTACGAGCAGTACTTC
CASKSRDTSYEQYF
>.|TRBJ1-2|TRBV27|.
TGTGCCAGCAGTCCACTCTCCGGGACGCAAGGCTACACCTTC
CASSPLSGTQGYTF
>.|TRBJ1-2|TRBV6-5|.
TGTGCCAGCAGTTACTACAGGGTAGGCTACACCTTC
CASSYYRVGYTF
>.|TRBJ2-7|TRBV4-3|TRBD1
TGCGCCAGCAGCCAAGTGGCAGACAGGGGGTACGAGCAGTACTTC
CASSQVADRGYEQYF
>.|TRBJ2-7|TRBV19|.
TGTGCCAGTTTAGGGAGTTCCTACGAGCAGTACTTC
CASLGSSYEQYF
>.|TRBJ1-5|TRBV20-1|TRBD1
TGCAGTGCTGGAACCGGGACAGGATGGAATCAGCCCCAGCATTTT
CSAGTGTGWNQPQHF
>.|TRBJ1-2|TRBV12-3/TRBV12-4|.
TGTGCCAGCAGTTTTGGGGGGGCGCGCGGCTATGGCTACACCTTC
CASSFGGARGYGYTF
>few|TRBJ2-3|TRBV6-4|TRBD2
TGTGCCAGCAGTCCCCATAGCGGGAGAGGCACAGATACGCAGTATTTT
CASSPHSGRGTDTQYF
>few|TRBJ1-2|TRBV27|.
TGTGCCAGCAGTTTATCCTTTAGCAACTTGTATGGCTGCACCTTC
CASSLSFSNLYGCTF
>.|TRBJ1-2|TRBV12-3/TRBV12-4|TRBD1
TGTGCCAGCAGCTCCGGGACAGTTCATGGCTACACCTTC
CASSSGTVHGYTF
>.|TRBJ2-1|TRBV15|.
TGTGCCACCAGCAGAGACAAGGGGGTATCCTACAATGAGCAGTTCTTC
CATSRDKGVSYNEQFF
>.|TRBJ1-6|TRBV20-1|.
TGCAGTGCTAGTCGAGGTCTGGGAAATTCACCCCTCCACTTT
CSASRGLGNSPLHF
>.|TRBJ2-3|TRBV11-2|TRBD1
TGTGCCAGCAGCCAGGACAGGGGGTGGACAGATACGCAGTATTTT
CASSQDRGWTDTQYF
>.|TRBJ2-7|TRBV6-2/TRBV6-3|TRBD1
TGTGCCAGCAAGAAAGGGGGCTTGATCGGGTCCTACGAGCAGTACTTC
CASKKGGLIGSYEQYF